This TCR beta chain stems from a study of cytomegalovirus exposure and HLA in healthy donors. The CDR3 is 14 amino acids. With 3 bases clipped from V and 1 base from J, the junction kept 0 bases outside the gene matches. The germline V gene has CDR1 SGHTA and CDR2 FQGTGA. Assay: immunoSEQ multiplex PCR; the TCRdb copy retains only in-frame clones and omits some. The sample carries about 73,000 clones, around 95% recorded once. This chain links TRBV7-3 with TRBJ1-1, with 9 positions matching TRBD1. This receptor was identified in a man between 18 and 35 years old in good health and CMV-seronegative. The sequencing sample was made of PBMCs. The CDR3 reads CASSLTGGNTEAFF. The CDR3 nucleotides are TGTGCCAGCAGCTTGACAGGGGGGAACACTGAAGCTTTCTTT.